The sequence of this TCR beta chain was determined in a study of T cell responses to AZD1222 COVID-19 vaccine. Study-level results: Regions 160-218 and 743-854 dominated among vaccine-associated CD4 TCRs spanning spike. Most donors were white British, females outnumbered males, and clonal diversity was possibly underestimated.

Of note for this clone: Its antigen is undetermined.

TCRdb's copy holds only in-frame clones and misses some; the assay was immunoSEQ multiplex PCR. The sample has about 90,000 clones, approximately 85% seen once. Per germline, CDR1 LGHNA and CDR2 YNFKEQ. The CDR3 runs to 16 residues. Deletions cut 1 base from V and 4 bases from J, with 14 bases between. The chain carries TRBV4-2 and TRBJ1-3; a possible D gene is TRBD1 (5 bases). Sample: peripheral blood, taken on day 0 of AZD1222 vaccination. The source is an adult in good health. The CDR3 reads CASSQVAQGLGNTIYF. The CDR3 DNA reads TGTGCCAGCAGCCAAGTGGCCCAGGGCTTAGGAAACACCATATATTTT.